Below are 20 T cell receptor beta chains sequenced from a single sample in a study of STAT3 mutations in large granular lymphocyte leukemia. Libraries were prepared by immunoSEQ multiplex PCR; TCRdb keeps only in-frame clonotypes and omits some of them. The table has 10,000 to 15,000 clones, 88% seen once. Findings and caveats of the study: Every T-cell large granular lymphocyte leukemia patient had at least one immunodominant TCR beta clonotype.

These TCRs are of unknown antigen specificity. Input material: PBMCs. The receptor source for this set is a human donor with T large granular lymphocyte leukemia. Some clones in this sample may be carry-over from other donors' samples.

The CDR3 coding sequence is TGTGCCAGCAGCCGTCAGGGGGCGCGGGCAGATACGCAGTATTTT. It translates to CASSRQGARADTQYF. The genes are TRBV28 and TRBJ2-3; 8 nucleotides align to TRBD1. The CDR3 extends over 15 amino acids. The ends lost 6 bases at V and 4 bases at J; junction bases unmatched: 9. CDR1 is MDHEN, CDR2 SYDVKM, per germline.

This clone appeared once. The rearrangement links TRBV9 to TRBJ2-6, with D maybe TRBD2 (6 bases). CDR3 size: 17 residues. Germline V gene data show CDR1 as SGDLS and CDR2 as YYNGEE. Trimming pared 4 bases from V and 0 bases from J, leaving 14 bases between. Here the CDR3 reads CASSSPGVLSGANVLTF. In DNA, the CDR3 is TGTGCCAGCAGCTCCCCGGGGGTACTCTCTGGGGCCAACGTCCTGACTTTC.

The rearrangement joins TRBV5-1 to TRBJ2-5, with 7 bases matching TRBD2. The CDR3 covers 16 residues. Per the germline V gene, CDR1 is SGHRS and CDR2 is YFSETQ. With 0 bases clipped from V and 0 bases from J, the junction kept 5 bases outside the gene matches. The CDR3 sequence: CASSLGGSRDQETQYF. CDR3 sequence (DNA): TGCGCCAGCAGCTTGGGCGGGAGTCGGGACCAAGAGACCCAGTACTTC.

V and J are TRBV5-5 and TRBJ2-7; 7 bases are a match to TRBD2. The CDR3 has 16 residues. Looked up from germline, CDR1 is SGHKS and CDR2 is YYEKEE (reference sequence). The V and J ends lost 0 bases and 3 bases, in that order; junction bases with no gene match: 9. The CDR3 DNA reads TGTGCCAGCAGCTTGGGCTACCCTTGGGGGGGCTACGAGCAGTACTTC. Translated, it gives CASSLGYPWGGYEQYF.

This chain links TRBV2 with TRBJ2-7; a weak D match, TRBD1 (6 bases). There are 13 residues in the CDR3. V shed 6 bases and J shed 4 bases, with 13 bases lying between them. Germline V lookup: CDR1 SNHLY, CDR2 FYNNEI. The CDR3 sequence: CASSRTVLYEQYV. The CDR3, as DNA: TGTGCCAGCAGCAGGACAGTCCTTTACGAGCAGTACGTC.

The CDR3 DNA is TGCGCCAGCAGCGTAGGCCGCAGGGGGGCCGAATTAGAATATGGCTACACCTTC. Translating gives CASSVGRRGAELEYGYTF. V gene TRBV5-1 combines with J gene TRBJ1-2, with TRBD1 matching 7 bases. CDR3 length equals 18 residues. CDR1 and CDR2 from the germline V gene are SGHRS and YFSETQ. V was clipped by 4 bases and J by 5 bases; unmatched bases: 20.

This clone is judged large. The genes are TRBV7-9 and TRBJ1-4, with D hard to call. This CDR3 is built from 15 residues. The germline V gene encodes CDR1 SEHNR and CDR2 FQNEAQ (reference sequence). Trimming took 1 base from V and 8 from J, leaving 14 bases between them. In nucleotides, the CDR3 is TGTGCCAGCAGCTTAGAACTTAGCATGTCCGAAAAACTGTTTTTT. Its translation: CASSLELSMSEKLFF.

The chain combines TRBV7-8 with TRBJ1-5; D unresolved. This CDR3 contains 16 residues. V lost 5 bases and J 2 bases, leaving 16 bases between the germline ends. Germline V CDR1 and CDR2: SGHVS, FQNEAQ. In DNA form, the CDR3 reads TGTGCCAGCAGCCCATCCGGACCAATTCGCAATCAGCCCCAGCATTTT. It encodes CASSPSGPIRNQPQHF.

The rearrangement joins TRBV6-5 to TRBJ2-7; 11 bases agree with TRBD1. The V gene end was trimmed by 1 base and the J gene end by 3 bases; junction bases not matched to a gene: 2. CDR3 length: 15 amino acids. The germline V gene encodes CDR1 MNHEY and CDR2 SVGAGI. CDR3 sequence: CASSYLGQGVYEQYF. The DNA for the CDR3 is TGTGCCAGCAGTTACTTGGGACAGGGGGTCTACGAGCAGTACTTC.

This clone was observed a few times. The genes are TRBV5-1 and TRBJ2-1; the match to TRBD2 covers 13 bases. The germline V gene encodes CDR1 SGHRS and CDR2 YFSETQ. V was clipped by 3 bases and J by 10 bases; unmatched bases: 7. The CDR3 runs 15 residues. The CDR3 nucleotides are TGCGCCAGCAGCTCTCCGGGACTAGCGGGACCGGAGCAGTTCTTC. Its translation is CASSSPGLAGPEQFF.

This clone came up a few times. The rearrangement joins TRBV14 to TRBJ1-2, with D hard to call. V lost 2 bases to trimming and J lost 6 bases, with 16 bases between them. The CDR3 consists of 15 residues. Germline-derived CDR1 and CDR2 are SGHDN and FVKESK. The CDR3 DNA reads as TGTGCCAGCAGCCAATTGGACGGACCAAGGGATGGCTACACCTTC. The encoded protein is CASSQLDGPRDGYTF.

The J gene is TRBJ2-5, the V gene TRBV5-6; the D gene is possibly TRBD2 (6 bases). The CDR3 runs to 14 residues. CDR1 is SGHDT and CDR2 is YYEEEE in the germline V gene. V lost 6 bases and J 2 bases, leaving 14 bases between the germline ends. The CDR3 spells CASTTFGGQETQYF. The CDR3 coding sequence is TGTGCCAGCACCACCTTCGGAGGGCAAGAGACCCAGTACTTC.

The chain is built from TRBV5-4 and TRBJ1-2; TRBD1 matches 10 bases. Unmatched junction bases numbered 7, after V lost 4 bases and J lost 10 bases. Germline assignment: CDR1 SGHNT and CDR2 YYREEE (reference sequence). The CDR3 totals 13 residues. CDR3 sequence reads: CASSTDRGLPYTF. The CDR3 DNA sequence: TGTGCCAGCAGCACCGACAGGGGGCTTCCCTACACCTTC. Supplemented by reference TRBV5-4 and TRBJ1-2, the full variable domain reads ETGVTQSPTHLIKTRGQQVTLRCSSQSGHNTVSWYQQALGQGPQFIFQYYREEENGRGNFPPRFSGLQFPNYSSELNVNALELDDSALYLCASSTDRGLPYTFGSGTRLTVV.

The chain couples TRBV5-1 to TRBJ2-1; D might be TRBD1 (6 bases). The CDR3 runs to 13 residues. Germline CDR1 SGHRS, CDR2 YFSETQ. Trimming left V 0 bases short and J 6 bases short, with 7 bases between. The CDR3 region has the DNA TGCGCCAGCAGCTTGGGGACAGCCAATGAGCAGTTCTTC. This codes for CASSLGTANEQFF.

The genes are TRBV6-5 and TRBJ2-5, with D maybe TRBD2 (5 bases). The ends were cut back, 6 bases at V and 9 bases at J, with 11 bases in the middle. CDR1 and CDR2 from the germline V gene are MNHEY and SVGAGI. The CDR3 sequence is 11 residues long. DNA for the CDR3: TGTGCCAGCAGCATTACGGAGGCCCAGTACTTC. It translates to CASSITEAQYF.

A note on this clone: This CDR3 is also generated by other DNA sequences in the sample. The chain combines TRBV4-1 with TRBJ1-4; D not resolved. Germline V CDR1 and CDR2: MGHRA, YSYEKL. The CDR3 runs 13 residues. Trimming left V 4 bases short and J 8 bases short, with 11 bases between. This CDR3 reads CASSRWQREKLFF. The CDR3 nucleotides read TGCGCCAGCAGCCGGTGGCAAAGAGAAAAACTGTTTTTT.

The chain has TRBV5-1 and TRBJ1-1; D ambiguous. CDR3 size: 16 residues. Germline V lookup: CDR1 SGHRS, CDR2 YFSETQ. The ends were cut back, 0 bases at V and 1 base at J, with 13 bases in the middle. CDR3 DNA: TGCGCCAGCAGCTTGGAGGGCGGCCCCGCGAACACTGAAGCTTTCTTT. Amino acid sequence: CASSLEGGPANTEAFF.

The chain is built from TRBV11-2 and TRBJ1-2; tentatively, D is TRBD1 (6 bases). The CDR3 covers 13 residues. V was trimmed by 3 bases and J by 3 bases, leaving 8 bases between them. Germline V gene sequence: CDR1 SGHAT, CDR2 FQNNGV. The CDR3 coding sequence is TGTGCCAGCAGCTTGGGGGGCTACTATGGCTACACCTTC. It specifies CASSLGGYYGYTF. Full variable domain (rest looked up from reference TRBV11-2 and TRBJ1-2): EAGVAQSPRYKIIEKRQSVAFWCNPISGHATLYWYQQILGQGPKLLIQFQNNGVVDDSQLPKDRFSAERLKGVDSTLKIQPAKLEDSAVYLCASSLGGYYGYTFGSGTRLTVV.

This chain joins TRBV7-2 and TRBJ1-1; D is perhaps TRBD1 (6 bases). Germline V gene data show CDR1 as SGHTA and CDR2 as FQGNSA. V was trimmed by 5 bases and J by 6 bases, leaving 25 bases between them. The CDR3 has 17 amino acids. CDR3 nucleotide sequence: TGTGCCAGCAGCACACTCCGGGGTGGAGGGGGTCTCGCTGAAGCTTTCTTT. It codes for CASSTLRGGGGLAEAFF. Full variable domain (missing parts from reference TRBV7-2 and TRBJ1-1): GAGVSQSPSNKVTEKGKDVELRCDPISGHTALYWYRQSLGQGLEFLIYFQGNSAPDKSGLPSDRFSAERTGGSVSTLTIQRTQQEDSAVYLCASSTLRGGGGLAEAFFGQGTRLTVV.

The genes are TRBV6-1 and TRBJ1-1; TRBD1 aligns across 7 bases. Unmatched junction bases numbered 17, after V lost 2 bases and J lost 11 bases. CDR1 is MNHNS, CDR2 SASEGT, per germline. CDR3 length: 16 residues. In DNA, the CDR3 is TGTGCCAGCAGTGAAAGACCTAGACAGGGAGGAAAGAGGGCTTTCTTT. Translation: CASSERPRQGGKRAFF.